This T cell receptor (beta chain) was captured by sequencing in a study of T cell responses to AZD1222 COVID-19 vaccine. Germline V gene sequence: CDR1 SGHAT, CDR2 FQNNGV. This CDR3 comprises 14 residues. Trimming pared 1 base from V and 4 bases from J, leaving 10 bases between. The repertoire was sequenced with immunoSEQ multiplex PCR; TCRdb's copy has only in-frame clones and lacks some. The sample carries 90,000 to 120,000 clones, approximately 92% recorded once. Of note for this clone: Its target is not known.

Study outcomes and limitations: Just a handful of AZD1222 recipients were seropositive at baseline. Repertoire sampling happened only post peak T cell response. When two AZD1222 doses had been given, Spike-specific TCR breadth and depth rose.

The sequence was collected from an adult in good health. The starting material was peripheral blood, obtained on day 0 of AZD1222 vaccination. The chain combines TRBV11-2 with TRBJ1-1; TRBD1 might be the D (6 bases). The CDR3 loop is CASSLAQGFTEAFF. The CDR3 DNA follows: TGTGCCAGCAGCTTAGCCCAGGGGTTCACTGAAGCTTTCTTT. Full variable domain (rest looked up from reference TRBV11-2 and TRBJ1-1): EAGVAQSPRYKIIEKRQSVAFWCNPISGHATLYWYQQILGQGPKLLIQFQNNGVVDDSQLPKDRFSAERLKGVDSTLKIQPAKLEDSAVYLCASSLAQGFTEAFFGQGTRLTVV.